This is a list of T cell receptor beta chains from one sample in a study of beta chain features in type 1 diabetes. The repertoire was sequenced with immunoSEQ multiplex PCR; TCRdb's copy has only in-frame clones and lacks some. The sample yields 200,000 to 250,000 clones, 11% seen once. The sample comprised central memory CD4+ T cells from blood. The receptors here all came from a man aged 18 to 30 in good health. Both conserved end residues are part of each CDR3. D genes are given only for firm matches. The size of a clone is reported for some rows only, either as once, few or many, or as a class for expanded clones.

abundance	v_gene	d_gene	j_gene	CDR3nt	CDR3aa
.	TRBV7-8	TRBD2	TRBJ2-4	TGTGCCAGCAGCTCCCTCGCGGGGGAGACAAACATTCAGTACTTC	CASSSLAGETNIQYF
.	TRBV29-1	.	TRBJ2-3	TGCAGCGTTCCGATTGAAGTAACGGCAGACGCAGATACGCAGTATTTT	CSVPIEVTADADTQYF
many	TRBV2	TRBD1	TRBJ2-4	TGTGCCAGCAGTACAGGGGCGGACATTCAGTACTTC	CASSTGADIQYF
few	TRBV7-2	TRBD2	TRBJ2-2	TGTGCCAGCAGCCACAGACTAGCGGTTAACACCGGGGAGCTGTTTTTT	CASSHRLAVNTGELFF
few	TRBV7-2	TRBD2	TRBJ2-1	TGTGCCAGCAGCAAACTAGCGTCGTCCTACAATGAGCAGTTCTTC	CASSKLASSYNEQFF
.	TRBV28	TRBD1	TRBJ1-5	TGTGCCAGCGGACACGGGACAGACTGGTCCCAGCATTTT	CASGHGTDWSQHF
.	TRBV7-2	.	TRBJ1-1	TGTGCCAGCAGCTTAGGGGTTACTGGGACTACCCGTGAAGCTTTCTTT	CASSLGVTGTTREAFF
.	TRBV4-2	.	TRBJ2-6	TGTGCCAGCAGCCAAGCCCTGTCTGGGGCCAACGTCCTGACTTTC	CASSQALSGANVLTF
.	TRBV29-1	TRBD2	TRBJ2-1	TGCAGCAAGAGCTCCGGGACTAGCGGATACAATGAGCAGTTCTTC	CSKSSGTSGYNEQFF
few	TRBV28	.	TRBJ2-2	TGTGCCAGTGGAGGGCCCTCTGGCGGGGAGCTGTTTTTT	CASGGPSGGELFF